This T cell receptor beta chain emerged from a study of human T cells and chemical hapten exposure. This clonotype was seen many times. Germline V CDR1 and CDR2: SGHVS, FNYEAQ. The V gene lost 5 bases and the J gene lost 0 bases, with 17 bases spanning the gap. The CDR3 runs to 16 residues. Individual cDNA molecules received unique molecular identifiers in the library. TCRdb reprocessed the RACE reads with MiXCR, giving one entry per CDR3 protein. The sample lists approximately 85,000 distinct CDR3 sequences, 10% occurring once. Time point reported: patch test 2, 6 weeks after DPC sensitization. Treatment noted: therapeutic diphenylcyclopropenone sensitization with weekly scalp DPC.

The V and J genes are TRBV7-6 and TRBJ2-7, with a weak D call TRBD1 (6 bases). This clonotype was obtained from a woman aged 25 to 39 with alopecia areata. Some clones in this sample may be carry-over from other donors' samples. This specimen was whole blood, taken in connection with sensitization to the hapten diphenylcyclopropenone (DPC). The CDR3 loop reads CASSRLGATSSYEQYF. CDR3 in DNA: TGTGCCAGCAGCCGATTGGGGGCAACGAGCTCCTACGAGCAGTACTTC. Full variable domain (missing parts from reference TRBV7-6 and TRBJ2-7): GAGVSQSPRYKVTKRGQDVALRCDPISGHVSLYWYRQALGQGPEFLTYFNYEAQQDKSGLPNDRFSAERPEGSISTLTIQRTEQRDSAMYRCASSRLGATSSYEQYFGPGTRLTVT.